The T cell receptor beta chain under discussion was sequenced for a study of blood T cell repertoires in COVID-19. The overall study: Acute and convalescent COVID-19 samples came from the United States, Italy and Spain.

This CDR3 comprises 17 residues. The germline V gene encodes CDR1 SNHLY and CDR2 FYNNEI. Regarding this clone: At one end, the junction sequence differs from germline, possibly due to a read error.

Original methodology: From reference gene primer amplification, estimates of nucleated cell counts were derived. Sequencing was performed with immunoSEQ multiplex PCR; in TCRdb, only in-frame clones are kept and a portion is missing. That table is the source of V, J and clone size, and D and trimming were worked out from the DNA. Of fewer than 110,000 clones in the sample, about 90% were seen once. This receptor was identified in a man over 45 with acute or convalescent COVID-19. The sequenced sample consisted of peripheral blood. The chain joins TRBV2 to TRBJ1-5, with TRBD1 matching 9 bases. The CDR3 here is CASSEDSTGGAGQPQHF. The CDR3 DNA follows: TGTGCCAGCAGCGAAGATTCTACAGGGGGCGCGGGTCAGCCCCAGCATTTT. Full variable domain (remainder filled in from reference TRBV2 and TRBJ1-5): EPEVTQTPSHQVTQMGQEVILRCVPISNHLYFYWYRQILGQKVEFLVSFYNNEISEKSEIFDDQFSVERPDGSNFTLKIRSTKLEDSAMYFCASSEDSTGGAGQPQHFGDGTRLSIL.